This entry describes one TCR beta chain. Its target is unknown. The sample is drawn from a study of cytomegalovirus exposure and HLA in healthy donors. The wider study: There were fewer than 130 million unique TCR beta sequences, drawn from about 200 million T cells, in an earlier analysis.

The CDR3 is 18 amino acids. Germline CDR1 LNHDA, CDR2 SQIVND (reference sequence). Trimming left V 5 bases short and J 2 bases short, with 22 bases between. PCR involved 60 Vbeta and 13 Jbeta primers. Generated by immunoSEQ multiplex PCR, the TCRdb table keeps only in-frame clones and is missing some. The sample has fewer than 150,000 clones, around 80% seen once. Study-level points and caveats: DRB1 had the most TCR associations and HLA-C the fewest, a later analysis found, with rates varying by HLA locus. Association of a missense DCLRE1C variant with TCR beta V- and J-gene trimming was reported in a later analysis.

This chain joins TRBV19 and TRBJ1-5; no definite D call. Sequencing was carried out using PBMCs. This clonotype originated in a man younger than 40 in good health and CMV-seronegative. CDR3 region: CASSPPLGEWKGNQPQHF. CDR3 sequence (DNA): TGTGCCAGTAGTCCGCCTCTCGGGGAATGGAAAGGCAATCAGCCCCAGCATTTT.